This TCR beta chain was recovered during a study of CD8 T cells in ankylosing spondylitis. General observations from the study: Researchers reportedly found disease-linked clones significantly enriched in matched ankylosing spondylitis synovial fluid.

TCRdb redid the calling of the 5' RACE reads with MiXCR, one entry per CDR3 protein. The sample shows about 220,000 distinct CDR3 sequences, over 9.5% of them seen only once. To note about this clonotype: The target antigen is unknown.

V lost 3 bases, J lost 3 bases, and 15 bases lay in between. This CDR3 comprises 16 residues. Germline-derived CDR1 and CDR2 are SGHDT and YYEEEE. This sequence originates from a male donor with ankylosing spondylitis or in good health (not recorded which). The chain is built from TRBV5-6 and TRBJ2-2, with D perhaps matching TRBD1 or TRBD2 (5 bases each). Sequencing input: blood, either unsorted or a sorted T cell fraction (not recorded which). In nucleotides, the CDR3 is TGTGCCAGCAGCTCCTTGTGGGTGGGGGACACCGGGGAGCTGTTTTTT. This gives the protein CASSSLWVGDTGELFF.